Reported below is one TCR beta chain. Trimming removed 6 bases at V and 0 bases at J, with 11 bases between. This CDR3 comprises 14 residues. Germline CDR1 is SGHDT and CDR2 is YYEEEE. Reverse transcription of roughly 0.5 to 1 ug RNA used random hexamers. TCRdb re-called the immunoSEQ multiplex PCR reads through MiXCR, storing one row per CDR3 protein. The table lists some 190,000 distinct CDR3 sequences, roughly 92% of them singletons, with approximately 0.098% in the top ten. This sample is part of a study of CD8 T cells in Susac syndrome. The receptor's source is a human donor in good health. The chain couples TRBV5-6 to TRBJ2-3, with D uncertain. Material for sequencing was CD4+ T cells from PBMCs. CDR3 loop: CASTSEFSTDTQYF. For the CDR3, the DNA is TGTGCCAGCACCTCGGAATTTAGCACAGATACGCAGTATTTT.